The clone carrying this T cell receptor (beta chain) was counted once. The length of the CDR3 is 13 residues. Germline CDR1 is KGHDR and CDR2 is SFDVKD. Trimming pared 7 bases from V and 2 bases from J, leaving 8 bases between. Profiled with immunoSEQ multiplex PCR; TCRdb holds only in-frame clones, not every one. The sample has around 100,000 clones, 88% seen once. These data belong to a study of T cell responses to AZD1222 COVID-19 vaccine. The rearrangement links TRBV24-1 to TRBJ2-1, with D tentatively TRBD1 or TRBD2 (5 bases each). Specimen: peripheral blood, collected on day 0 of AZD1222 vaccination. The source of this sequence is an adult in good health. The CDR3: CATRQGAYNEQFF. CDR3 nucleotide sequence: TGTGCCACCAGGCAGGGAGCCTACAATGAGCAGTTCTTC.